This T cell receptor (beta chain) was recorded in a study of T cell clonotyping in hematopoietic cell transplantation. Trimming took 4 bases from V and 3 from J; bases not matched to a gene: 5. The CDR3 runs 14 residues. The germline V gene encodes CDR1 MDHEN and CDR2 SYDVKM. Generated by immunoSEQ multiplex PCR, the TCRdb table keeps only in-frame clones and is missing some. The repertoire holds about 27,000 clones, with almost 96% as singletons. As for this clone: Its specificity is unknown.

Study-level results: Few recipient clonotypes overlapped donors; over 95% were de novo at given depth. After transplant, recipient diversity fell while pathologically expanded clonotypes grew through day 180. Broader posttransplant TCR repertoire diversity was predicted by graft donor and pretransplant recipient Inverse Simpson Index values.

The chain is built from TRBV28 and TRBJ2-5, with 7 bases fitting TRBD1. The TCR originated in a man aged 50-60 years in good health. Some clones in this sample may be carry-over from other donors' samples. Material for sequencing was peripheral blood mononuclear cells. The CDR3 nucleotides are TGTGCCAGCAGTTCCGGGACAGCTAAAGAGACCCAGTACTTC. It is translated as CASSSGTAKETQYF.